This T cell receptor beta chain was recovered during a study of shared clonotypes between healthy human individuals. The V end was cut by 0 bases, the J end by 4 bases, with 18 bases between. This CDR3 spans 17 amino acids. The germline V gene encodes CDR1 SGHDN and CDR2 FVKESK. The naive CD8 subset, CD45RO-negative cells positively selected for CCR7, excluded terminally differentiated effector memory CD45RA+ cells. Sequencing used immunoSEQ multiplex PCR; TCRdb keeps in-frame clones, though not all of them. This table has some 2.1 million clones, roughly 95% appearing once. The gene calls are TRBV14 and TRBJ1-2, with D possibly TRBD1 on 5 matching bases. The specimen was naive CD8+ T cells from PBMCs. The sequence derives from a man in his late teens or twenties in good health. Some clones in this sample may be carry-over from other donors' samples. The CDR3 nucleotides are TGTGCCAGCAGCCAAGATCGGCGGGGCGCGCGGGGCTATGGCTACACCTTC. This encodes CASSQDRRGARGYGYTF. Full variable domain (outside the CDR3, taken from reference TRBV14 and TRBJ1-2): EAGVTQFPSHSVIEKGQTVTLRCDPISGHDNLYWYRRVMGKEIKFLLHFVKESKQDESGMPNNRFLAERTGGTYSTLKVQPAELEDSGVYFCASSQDRRGARGYGYTFGSGTRLTVV.